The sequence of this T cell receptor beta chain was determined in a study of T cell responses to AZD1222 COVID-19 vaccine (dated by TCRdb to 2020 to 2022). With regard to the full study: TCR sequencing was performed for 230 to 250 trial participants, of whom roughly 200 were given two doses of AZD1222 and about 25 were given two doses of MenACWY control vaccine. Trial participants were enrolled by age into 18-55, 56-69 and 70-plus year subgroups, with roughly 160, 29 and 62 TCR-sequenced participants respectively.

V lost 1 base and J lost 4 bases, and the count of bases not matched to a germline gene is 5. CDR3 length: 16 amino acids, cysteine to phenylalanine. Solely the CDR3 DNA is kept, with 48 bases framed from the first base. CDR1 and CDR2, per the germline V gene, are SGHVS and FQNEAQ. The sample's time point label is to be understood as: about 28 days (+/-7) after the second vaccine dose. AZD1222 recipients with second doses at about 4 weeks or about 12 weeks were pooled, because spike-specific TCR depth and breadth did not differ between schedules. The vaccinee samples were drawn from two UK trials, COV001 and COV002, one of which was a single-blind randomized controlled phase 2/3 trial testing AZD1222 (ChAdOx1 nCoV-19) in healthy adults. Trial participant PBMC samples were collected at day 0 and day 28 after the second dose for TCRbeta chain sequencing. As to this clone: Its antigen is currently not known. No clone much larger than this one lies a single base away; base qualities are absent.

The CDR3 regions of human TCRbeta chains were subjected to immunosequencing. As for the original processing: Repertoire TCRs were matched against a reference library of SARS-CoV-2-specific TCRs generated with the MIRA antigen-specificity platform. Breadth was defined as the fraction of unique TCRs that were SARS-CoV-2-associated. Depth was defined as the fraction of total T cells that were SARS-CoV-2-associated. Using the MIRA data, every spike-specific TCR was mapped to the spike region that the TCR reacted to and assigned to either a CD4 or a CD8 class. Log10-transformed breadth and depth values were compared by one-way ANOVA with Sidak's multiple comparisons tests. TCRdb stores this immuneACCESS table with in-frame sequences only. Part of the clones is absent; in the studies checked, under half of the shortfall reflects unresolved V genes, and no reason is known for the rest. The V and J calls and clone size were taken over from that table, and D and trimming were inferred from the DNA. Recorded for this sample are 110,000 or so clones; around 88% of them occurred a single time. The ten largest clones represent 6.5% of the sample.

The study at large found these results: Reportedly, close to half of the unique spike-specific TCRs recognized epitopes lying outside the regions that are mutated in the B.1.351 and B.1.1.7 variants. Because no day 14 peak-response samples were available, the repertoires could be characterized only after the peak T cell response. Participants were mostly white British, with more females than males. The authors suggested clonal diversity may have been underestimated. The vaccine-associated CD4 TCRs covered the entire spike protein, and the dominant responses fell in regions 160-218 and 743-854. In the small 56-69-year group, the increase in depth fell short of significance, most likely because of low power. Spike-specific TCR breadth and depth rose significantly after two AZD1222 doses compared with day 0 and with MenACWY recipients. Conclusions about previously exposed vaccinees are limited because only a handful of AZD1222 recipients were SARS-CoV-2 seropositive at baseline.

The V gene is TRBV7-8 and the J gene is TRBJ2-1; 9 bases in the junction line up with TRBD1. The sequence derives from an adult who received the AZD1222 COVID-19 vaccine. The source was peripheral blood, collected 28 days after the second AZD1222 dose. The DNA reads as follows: TGTGCCAGCAGCTTAGGAACGACAGGGGGGTACAATGAGCAGTTCTTC. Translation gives CASSLGTTGGYNEQFF.